The T cell receptor beta chain described here comes from a study of identical twins. General study findings and limits: Twins' excess sharing was less marked for out-of-frame beta sequences. Among out-of-frame alpha sequences shared by twins, low generation probability occurred in excess.

Everyone who donated was a healthy Caucasian. V gave up 6 bases and J gave up 2 bases; unmatched junction bases: 8. Germline loops: CDR1 MNHEY, CDR2 SMNVEV (reference sequence). The length of the CDR3 is 15 residues. This clonotype was counted between two and nine times. What it binds is not known. Template switching (which added a universal primer site) was used, and cDNA carried unique molecular identifiers. One entry per CDR3 protein results from TCRdb running MiXCR on the 5' RACE reads. The sample includes 300,000 to 400,000 distinct CDR3 sequences, around an eighth seen only once; the top ten take just over 7%. In addition, the sample was reused for a study of yellow fever vaccine responses in identical twins.

The receptor was isolated from a woman aged 18 to 35 in good health. Input material: CD8+ T cells sorted from blood. This sequence joins TRBV27 and TRBJ2-5; 8 nucleotides match TRBD1. In DNA, the CDR3 is TGTGCCAGCAGGGGAGAGACAGGGGTTCAAGAGACCCAGTACTTC. It encodes CASRGETGVQETQYF.